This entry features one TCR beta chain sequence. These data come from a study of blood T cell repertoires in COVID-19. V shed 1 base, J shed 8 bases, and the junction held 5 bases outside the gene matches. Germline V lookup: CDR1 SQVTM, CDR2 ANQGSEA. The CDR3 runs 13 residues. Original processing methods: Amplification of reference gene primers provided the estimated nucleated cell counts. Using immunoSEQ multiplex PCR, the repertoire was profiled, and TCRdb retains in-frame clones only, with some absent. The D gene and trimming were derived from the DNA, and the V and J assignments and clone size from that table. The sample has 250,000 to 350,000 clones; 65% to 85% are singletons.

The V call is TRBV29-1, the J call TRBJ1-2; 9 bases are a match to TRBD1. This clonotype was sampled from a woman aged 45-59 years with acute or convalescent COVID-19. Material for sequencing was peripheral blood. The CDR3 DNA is TGCAGCGTTGAAGTAGGGGACAGGGACGGCTACACCTTC. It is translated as CSVEVGDRDGYTF.